A selection of T cell receptor beta chains follows, all from one sample in a study of radiotherapy plus CTLA-4 blockade in lung cancer. The repertoire was sequenced with immunoSEQ multiplex PCR; TCRdb's copy has only in-frame clones and lacks some. The data show 62,000 or so clones, with 65% to 80% seen just once and roughly a tenth held by the top ten. The sequencing used peripheral blood, collected from a patient treated with radiotherapy plus ipilimumab. The source of these receptors is a human donor with non-small cell lung cancer who had a complete response to radiotherapy plus ipilimumab. Both conserved end residues are part of each CDR3. D genes are given only for firm matches. Rows may omit the clone size; those that give it use once, few, many or a size class.

TRBV19,few,TRBJ1-5,-,CASSILGNNQPQHF,TGTGCCAGTAGTATTCTAGGAAACAATCAGCCCCAGCATTTT
TRBV6-5,-,TRBJ1-4,-,CASSYGAGNEKLFF,TGTGCCAGCAGTTACGGGGCGGGGAATGAAAAACTGTTTTTT
TRBV6-6,-,TRBJ2-2,-,CASSPERTYTGELFF,TGTGCCAGCAGCCCTGAGCGGACCTACACCGGGGAGCTGTTTTTT
TRBV28,-,TRBJ2-2,TRBD1,CASRTGGLGTGELFF,TGTGCCAGTCGGACAGGAGGCCTTGGGACCGGGGAGCTGTTTTTT
TRBV5-1,-,TRBJ1-2,-,CASSLGSSGNYGYTF,TGCGCCAGCAGCTTGGGCTCCTCCGGTAACTATGGCTACACCTTC
TRBV27,-,TRBJ1-2,-,CASSSSGIGNNYGYTF,TGTGCCAGCAGTTCATCGGGGATCGGGAATAACTATGGCTACACCTTC
TRBV7-9,-,TRBJ2-2,-,CASTPGTYTGELFF,TGTGCCAGCACTCCGGGAACTTACACCGGGGAGCTGTTTTTT
TRBV5-1,few,TRBJ1-4,TRBD1,CASSNTGGGSEKLFF,TGCGCCAGCAGCAATACAGGGGGAGGATCTGAAAAACTGTTTTTT
TRBV7-2,-,TRBJ2-4,TRBD1,CASSSLGQGSINIQYF,TGTGCCAGCAGCTCCCTTGGACAGGGATCGATCAACATTCAGTACTTC
TRBV5-6,-,TRBJ1-5,-,CASSLQDSPLRPQHF,TGTGCCAGCAGCCTGCAGGATTCCCCGTTAAGGCCCCAGCATTTT
TRBV10-1,-,TRBJ1-1,-,CASSESTRADTEAFF,TGCGCCAGCAGTGAAAGCACTCGGGCGGACACTGAAGCTTTCTTT
TRBV9,few,TRBJ2-3,-,CASSARGSTDTQYF,TGTGCCAGCAGCGCCCGGGGGAGCACAGATACGCAGTATTTT